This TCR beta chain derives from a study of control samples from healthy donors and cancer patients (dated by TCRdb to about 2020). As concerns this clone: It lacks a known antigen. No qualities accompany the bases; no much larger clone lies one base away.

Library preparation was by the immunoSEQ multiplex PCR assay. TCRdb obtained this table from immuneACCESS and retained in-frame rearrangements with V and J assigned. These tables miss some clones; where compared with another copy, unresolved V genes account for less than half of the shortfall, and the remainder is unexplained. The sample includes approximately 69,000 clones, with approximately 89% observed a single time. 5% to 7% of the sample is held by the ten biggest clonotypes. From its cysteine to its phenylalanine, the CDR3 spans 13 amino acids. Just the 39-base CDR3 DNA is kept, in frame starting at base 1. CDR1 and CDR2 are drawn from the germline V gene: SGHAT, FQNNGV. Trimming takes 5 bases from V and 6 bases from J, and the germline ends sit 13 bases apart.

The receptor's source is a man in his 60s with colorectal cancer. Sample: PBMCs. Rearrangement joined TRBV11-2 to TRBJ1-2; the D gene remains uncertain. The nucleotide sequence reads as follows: TGTGCCAGCAGCCGCCTAGGGATACATGGCTACACCTTC. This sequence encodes CASSRLGIHGYTF.